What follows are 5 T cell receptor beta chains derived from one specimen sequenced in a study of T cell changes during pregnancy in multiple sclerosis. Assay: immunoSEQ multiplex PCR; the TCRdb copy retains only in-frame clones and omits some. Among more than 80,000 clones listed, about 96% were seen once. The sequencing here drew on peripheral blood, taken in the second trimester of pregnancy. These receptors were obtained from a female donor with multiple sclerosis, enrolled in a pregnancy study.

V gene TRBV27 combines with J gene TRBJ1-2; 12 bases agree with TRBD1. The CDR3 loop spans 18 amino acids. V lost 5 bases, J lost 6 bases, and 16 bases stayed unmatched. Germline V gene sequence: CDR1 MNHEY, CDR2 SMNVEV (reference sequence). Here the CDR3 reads CASSTFGTGGFRLHGYTF. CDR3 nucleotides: TGTGCCAGCAGTACCTTTGGGACAGGGGGCTTTCGATTACATGGCTACACCTTC.

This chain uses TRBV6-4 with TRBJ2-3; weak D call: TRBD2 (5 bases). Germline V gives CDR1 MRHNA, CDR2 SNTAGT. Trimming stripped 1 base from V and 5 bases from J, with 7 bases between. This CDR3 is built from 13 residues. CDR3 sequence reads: CASSDYGVDTQYF. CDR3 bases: TGTGCCAGCAGTGACTACGGGGTAGATACGCAGTATTTT.

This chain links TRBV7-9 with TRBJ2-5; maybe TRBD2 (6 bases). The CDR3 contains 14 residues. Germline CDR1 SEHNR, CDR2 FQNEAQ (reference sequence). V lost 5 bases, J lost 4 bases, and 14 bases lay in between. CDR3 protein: CASSQTGTSETQYF. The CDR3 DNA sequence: TGTGCCAGCAGCCAAACCGGGACTTCAGAGACCCAGTACTTC.

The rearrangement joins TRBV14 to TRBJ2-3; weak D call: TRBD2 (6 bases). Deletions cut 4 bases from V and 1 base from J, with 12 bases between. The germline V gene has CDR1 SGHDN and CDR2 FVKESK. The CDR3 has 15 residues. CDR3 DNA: TGTGCCAGCAGCCTTGGGGGGTCCCGCACAGATACGCAGTATTTT. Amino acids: CASSLGGSRTDTQYF. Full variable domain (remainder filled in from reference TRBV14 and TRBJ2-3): EAGVTQFPSHSVIEKGQTVTLRCDPISGHDNLYWYRRVMGKEIKFLLHFVKESKQDESGMPNNRFLAERTGGTYSTLKVQPAELEDSGVYFCASSLGGSRTDTQYFGPGTRLTVL.

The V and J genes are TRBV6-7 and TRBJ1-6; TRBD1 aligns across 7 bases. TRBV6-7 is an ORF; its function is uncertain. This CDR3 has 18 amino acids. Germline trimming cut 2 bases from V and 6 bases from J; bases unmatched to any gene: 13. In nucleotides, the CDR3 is TGTGCCAGCAGTTACCCCCTAGGGGGCGCCGCGCCTAATTCACCCCTCCACTTT. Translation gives CASSYPLGGAAPNSPLHF.